This T cell receptor beta chain was obtained from a study of T cells in Graves' hyperthyroidism and ophthalmopathy. Study at large: Peripheral blood was taken when the disease was first diagnosed, before any treatment began. Study observations and caveats: Separating ophthalmopathy from stable hyperthyroidism was achieved by a 13 V-J model.

Trimming at V came to 0 bases and at J to 5 bases, leaving 9 bases not matched to a gene. The germline V gene has CDR1 DFQATT and CDR2 SNEGSKA (reference sequence). There are 18 residues in the CDR3. This clonotype came up a few times. Its antigen is undetermined. RNA transcripts provided the source from which TCR beta CDR3 regions were amplified. The TCR CDR3 was amplified in a first-round RT-PCR using the HTBI primer set. TCRdb passed the multiplex PCR reads through MiXCR, listing each CDR3 protein once. The table records 530,000 or so distinct CDR3 sequences, over 15% of them present only once. Subjects with ophthalmopathy showed a Clinical Activity Score no lower than 3, a NOSPECS grade no lower than 4, and a duration shorter than 3 months. Clinical symptoms, serum thyroxine, TRAb, thyroid ultrasound and orbital computed tomography informed diagnoses.

This clonotype originated in a woman between 18 and 29 years old with Graves' ophthalmopathy. The specimen was blood. V usage is TRBV20-1 and J usage is TRBJ2-5; 16 positions match TRBD2. The CDR3 nucleotides read TGCAGTGCTAGAGATCGTGAGGGGACTAGCGGGAGGGGGGAGACCCAGTACTTC. Encoded protein: CSARDREGTSGRGETQYF.